A selection of T cell receptor beta chains follows, all from one sample in a study of T cell responses to AZD1222 COVID-19 vaccine. Only in-frame clones appear in the TCRdb table, and some are missing; sequencing was by immunoSEQ multiplex PCR. The sample has under 150,000 clones; roughly 89% are singletons. The input for sequencing was peripheral blood, taken on day 0 of AZD1222 vaccination. The receptors stem from an adult in good health. CDR3s include the opening cysteine and the closing phenylalanine or tryptophan. The D gene is left open where the match is weak. Clone size appears in some rows only: once, few, many, or a class for an expanded clone.

d_call	j_call	clone_size	v_call	cdr3_aa	cdr3_nt
TRBD1	TRBJ1-1	NA	TRBV2	CASRYEHRGNTEAFF	TGTGCCAGCAGGTATGAACACAGGGGGAACACTGAAGCTTTCTTT
TRBD1	TRBJ1-3	NA	TRBV29-1	CSVSGTGKGNTIYF	TGCAGCGTCAGCGGGACAGGGAAAGGAAACACCATATATTTT
TRBD1	TRBJ1-2	NA	TRBV4-2	CASSQGYGTAGYTF	TGTGCCAGCAGCCAAGGTTACGGGACAGCTGGCTACACCTTC
TRBD1	TRBJ2-1	NA	TRBV7-3	CASSSAGGSYNEQFF	TGTGCCAGCAGCTCCGCAGGGGGCTCCTACAATGAGCAGTTCTTC
NA	TRBJ2-3	NA	TRBV6-1	CASSEVSGADTQYF	TGTGCCAGCAGTGAAGTATCCGGAGCAGATACGCAGTATTTT
NA	TRBJ1-3	NA	TRBV18	CASSPADSGNTIYF	TGTGCCAGCTCACCCGCAGATTCTGGAAACACCATATATTTT
TRBD1	TRBJ1-2	NA	TRBV18	CASSLPEGAGSGYTF	TGTGCCAGCTCACTCCCTGAGGGGGCAGGGAGCGGCTACACCTTC
NA	TRBJ1-1	NA	TRBV7-2	CASSLKIEHEAFF	TGTGCCAGCAGCTTAAAGATCGAACATGAAGCTTTCTTT
TRBD1	TRBJ2-3	NA	TRBV10-3	CAIRGQRTDTQYF	TGTGCCATCAGGGGACAGCGCACAGATACGCAGTATTTT
TRBD2	TRBJ2-3	NA	TRBV4-1	CASSQDSASGGAVYF	TGCGCCAGCAGCCAAGATTCGGCTAGCGGGGGGGCAGTCTATTTT
NA	TRBJ1-3	NA	TRBV4-1	CASSQDRYRRGEYTIYF	TGCGCCAGCAGCCAAGATAGGTACCGCAGGGGCGAGTACACCATATATTTT
NA	TRBJ2-1	NA	TRBV19	CASGSKGGARNEQFF	TGTGCCAGTGGGTCTAAGGGGGGAGCGAGGAATGAGCAGTTCTTC
NA	TRBJ1-1	NA	TRBV5-4	CASSLPIRGTEAFF	TGTGCCAGCAGCTTACCCATACGGGGCACTGAAGCTTTCTTT
TRBD2	TRBJ2-1	once	TRBV5-1	CASSAGTSGSNEQFF	TGCGCCAGCAGCGCTGGGACTAGCGGGAGTAATGAGCAGTTCTTC
NA	TRBJ1-5	NA	TRBV5-6	CASSLGTPNQPQHF	TGTGCCAGCAGCCTCGGGACCCCCAATCAGCCCCAGCATTTT
TRBD1	TRBJ1-1	NA	TRBV10-3	CAIRQGGDTEAFF	TGTGCCATCCGACAGGGAGGGGACACTGAAGCTTTCTTT
NA	TRBJ1-3	few	TRBV15	CATSRDRSGNTIYF	TGTGCCACCAGCAGAGATCGCTCTGGAAACACCATATATTTT
TRBD2	TRBJ2-3	NA	TRBV9	CASSIRDYNTDTQYF	TGTGCCAGCAGCATCCGGGACTATAACACAGATACGCAGTATTTT
NA	TRBJ1-4	NA	TRBV2	CASSYTRATNEKLFF	TGTGCCAGCAGTTACACGCGTGCAACTAATGAAAAACTGTTTTTT
NA	TRBJ2-7	NA	TRBV7-2	CASSLAQRYEQYF	TGTGCCAGCAGCTTAGCCCAGAGATACGAGCAGTACTTC
TRBD1	TRBJ1-1	NA	TRBV14	CASSQRSGQGAEAFF	TGTGCCAGCAGCCAAAGATCGGGACAGGGCGCCGAAGCTTTCTTT
NA	TRBJ2-3	NA	TRBV7-2	CASSLLNTQYF	TGTGCCAGCAGCTTACTGAATACGCAGTATTTT
NA	TRBJ2-7	NA	TRBV27	CASSTGHSGKYEQYF	TGTGCCAGTTCAACAGGACATTCGGGGAAATACGAGCAGTACTTC
TRBD1	TRBJ2-7	NA	TRBV7-8	CASSPAPAGGIHEQYF	TGTGCCAGCAGCCCAGCCCCGGCAGGGGGTATCCACGAGCAGTACTTC
TRBD1	TRBJ1-1	NA	TRBV27	CASKHPDRTTEAFF	TGTGCCAGCAAACATCCGGACAGGACCACTGAAGCTTTCTTT
NA	TRBJ1-6	NA	TRBV3-1/TRBV3-2	CASSLNPLQVGPLHF	TGTGCCAGCAGCCTAAACCCCTTACAGGTTGGTCCCCTCCACTTT
NA	TRBJ2-7	NA	TRBV3-1/TRBV3-2	CASSGLGTYEQYF	TGTGCCAGCAGCGGACTGGGAACATACGAGCAGTACTTC
TRBD1	TRBJ2-1	NA	TRBV18	CASSPDRGSYNEQFF	TGTGCCAGCTCTCCGGACAGGGGCTCCTACAATGAGCAGTTCTTC
NA	TRBJ1-3	once	TRBV3-1/TRBV3-2	CASSPGTGDSGNTIYF	TGTGCCAGCAGCCCTGGGACGGGCGACTCTGGAAACACCATATATTTT
NA	TRBJ1-1	NA	TRBV28	CASFSPMNTEAFF	TGTGCCAGCTTCTCTCCTATGAACACTGAAGCTTTCTTT
NA	TRBJ2-7	NA	TRBV12-3/TRBV12-4	CASSFGLYEQYF	TGTGCCAGCAGTTTCGGGCTCTACGAGCAGTACTTC
NA	TRBJ2-6	NA	TRBV7-2	CASSLTLGSGANVLTF	TGTGCCAGCAGCCTCACTCTGGGGTCTGGGGCCAACGTCCTGACTTTC
NA	TRBJ2-2	NA	TRBV29-1	CSAQMIRTGELFF	TGCAGCGCCCAAATGATCCGTACCGGGGAGCTGTTTTTT
NA	TRBJ1-1	NA	TRBV3-1/TRBV3-2	CASSQGRGTEAFF	TGTGCCAGCAGCCAAGGGAGGGGCACTGAAGCTTTCTTT